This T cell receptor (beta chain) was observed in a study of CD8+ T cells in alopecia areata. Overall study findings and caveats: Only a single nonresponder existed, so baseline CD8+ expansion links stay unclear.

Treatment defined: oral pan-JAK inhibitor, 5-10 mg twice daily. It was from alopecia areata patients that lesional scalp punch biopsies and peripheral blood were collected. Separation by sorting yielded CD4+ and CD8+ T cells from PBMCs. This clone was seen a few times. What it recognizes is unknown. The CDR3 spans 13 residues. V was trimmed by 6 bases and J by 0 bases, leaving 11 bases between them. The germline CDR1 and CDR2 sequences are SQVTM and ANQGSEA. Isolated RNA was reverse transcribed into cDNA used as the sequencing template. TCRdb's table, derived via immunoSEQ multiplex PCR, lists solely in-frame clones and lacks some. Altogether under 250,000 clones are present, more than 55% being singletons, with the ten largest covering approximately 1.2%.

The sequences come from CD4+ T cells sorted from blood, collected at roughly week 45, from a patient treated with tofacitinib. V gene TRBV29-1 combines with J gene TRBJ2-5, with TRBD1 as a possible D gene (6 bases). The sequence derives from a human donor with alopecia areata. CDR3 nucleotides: TGCAGCGTGGCCACAGGGTACCAAGAGACCCAGTACTTC. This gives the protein CSVATGYQETQYF. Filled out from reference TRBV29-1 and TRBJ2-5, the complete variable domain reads SAVISQKPSRDICQRGTSLTIQCQVDSQVTMMFWYRQQPGQSLTLIATANQGSEATYESGFVIDKFPISRPNLTFSTLTVSNMSPEDSSIYLCSVATGYQETQYFGPGTRLLVL.